The clone carrying this T cell receptor (beta chain) has only one observation. Antigen: not known. These data belong to a study of cytomegalovirus exposure and HLA in healthy donors. Study-wide results and limits: It was taken for granted in presence/absence analyses that sequencing depth across donors was roughly uniform. High sensitivity and specificity were reportedly achieved when the classifier diagnosed cytomegalovirus status. An ancestry cluster, one associated with Asian ancestry, reportedly showed fewer N-insertions than the approximately 650-donor mean in a later analysis.

PCR amplification relied on 60 Vbeta primers (plus 13 Jbeta primers). TCRdb keeps only in-frame clones here, not all; method: immunoSEQ multiplex PCR. The repertoire consists of over 130,000 clones, with 75% to 80% occurring once and the leading ten covering approximately 5.6%. Trimming at V came to 2 bases and at J to 5 bases, leaving 11 bases not matched to a gene. In germline, CDR1 is MNHEY, CDR2 SMNVEV (reference sequence). The CDR3 covers 18 residues. The sample comprised PBMCs. The gene calls are TRBV27 and TRBJ2-3; 12 bases are a match to TRBD2. The source of this sequence is a woman in her forties in good health and CMV-seropositive. The CDR3 bases are TGTGCCAGCAGTTTAACCCTAGCGGGAGGGCCCCGGAGAGATACGCAGTATTTT. This encodes CASSLTLAGGPRRDTQYF.